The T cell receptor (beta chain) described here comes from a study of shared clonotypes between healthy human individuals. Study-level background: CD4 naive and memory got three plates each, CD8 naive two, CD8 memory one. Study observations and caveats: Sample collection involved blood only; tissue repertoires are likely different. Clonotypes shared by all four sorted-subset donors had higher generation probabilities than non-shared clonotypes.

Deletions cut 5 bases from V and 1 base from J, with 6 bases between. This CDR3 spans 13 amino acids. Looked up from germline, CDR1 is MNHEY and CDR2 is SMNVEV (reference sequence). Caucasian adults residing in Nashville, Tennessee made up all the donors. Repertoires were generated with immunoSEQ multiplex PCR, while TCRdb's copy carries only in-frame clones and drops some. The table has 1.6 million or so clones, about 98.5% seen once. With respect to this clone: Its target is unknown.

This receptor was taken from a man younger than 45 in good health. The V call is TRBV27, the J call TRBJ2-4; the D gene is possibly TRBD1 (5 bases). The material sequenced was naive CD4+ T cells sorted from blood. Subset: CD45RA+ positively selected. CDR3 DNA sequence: TGTGCCAGCAGTCGACAGGCCAAAAACATTCAGTACTTC. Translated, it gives CASSRQAKNIQYF.